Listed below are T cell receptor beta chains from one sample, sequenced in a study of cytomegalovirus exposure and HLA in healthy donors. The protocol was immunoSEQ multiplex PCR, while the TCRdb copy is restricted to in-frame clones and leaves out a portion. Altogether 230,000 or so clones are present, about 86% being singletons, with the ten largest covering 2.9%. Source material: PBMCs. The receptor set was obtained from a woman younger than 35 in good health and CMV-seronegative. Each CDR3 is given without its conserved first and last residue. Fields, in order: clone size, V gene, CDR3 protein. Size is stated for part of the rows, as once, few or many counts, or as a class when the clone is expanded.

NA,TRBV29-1,SVDRGTSGSTRGETQY
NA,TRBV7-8,ASSLLTSGKNTGELF
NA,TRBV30,AWRGSGGSGTGELF
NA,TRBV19,ASSIGQPNEKLF
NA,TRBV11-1,ASSHYTGRLNAVYGYT
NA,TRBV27,ASSLSFTSLAYNEQF
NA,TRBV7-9,ASSMGQGAVEETQY
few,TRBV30,AWDRQNTEAF
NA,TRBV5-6,ASSHRRGSGDTQY
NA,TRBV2,ASTRTQGGYQETQY
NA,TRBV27,ASSPRAGSGANVLT
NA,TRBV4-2,ASSQGGQGHRYAV
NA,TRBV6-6,ASEPLAGVSEQY
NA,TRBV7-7,ASSQNSGISTDTQY
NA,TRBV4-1,ASSQSSGAGNTIY
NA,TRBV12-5,ASGLTGNEQF
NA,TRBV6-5,ASSPPGGYT
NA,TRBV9,ASSAYALTSGLYNEQF
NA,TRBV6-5,ASSYSTGDRQH
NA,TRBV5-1,ASSILTMGRNNEQF
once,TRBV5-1,ASSPNPGQGNEKLF
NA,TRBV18,ASSPPSVTDTQY
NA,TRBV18,ASSQQGGETQY
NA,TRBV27,ASSPRTSGNNEQF
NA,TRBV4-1,ASSPTSWRYQETQY
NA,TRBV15,ATSRATSGSSYNEQF
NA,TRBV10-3,AISGGTGAYEQY
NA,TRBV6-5,ASSYSPGESGNEQF
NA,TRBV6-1,ASSVIQRTGELF
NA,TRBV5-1,ASSLGGTSSGNTIY
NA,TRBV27,ASSLASTGHYGYT
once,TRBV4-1,ASSESETNTGELF
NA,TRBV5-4,ASSFRGRPHEQY
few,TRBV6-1,AGLPVSYTGELF
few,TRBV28,ASSPGGVNGYT
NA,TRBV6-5,ASTTGPHYSNEQF
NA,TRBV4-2,ASSQDGGSGPYEQY
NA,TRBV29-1,SVAIAGVPETQY
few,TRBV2,ASEGQNSNQPQH
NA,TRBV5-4,ASSSVVSYNEQF
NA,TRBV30,AWMDSSYNEQF
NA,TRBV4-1,ASSQTSVGPYEQY
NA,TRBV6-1,ASGEDHGDQPQH
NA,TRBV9,ASSLAQDGSYEQY
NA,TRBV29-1,SALAGGRSEQF
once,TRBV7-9,ASSNEDREILQETQY
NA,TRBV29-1,SVAGGNPPGQF
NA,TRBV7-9,ASSFLAGEPPNTGELF
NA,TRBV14,ASSQVGGYEQY
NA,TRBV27,ASSLVAGGFYGYT
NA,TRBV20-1,SAVGRTEAF
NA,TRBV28,ASSWPRLAGGVAGGDTQY
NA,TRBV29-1,SVEGRDRDYEQY
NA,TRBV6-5,ASSYSQGNTEAF